A single sample gave rise to the 15 T cell receptor beta chains below, sequenced in a study of shared clonotypes between healthy human individuals. Assay used: immunoSEQ multiplex PCR; TCRdb lists only in-frame clones, some missing. The sample has more than 500,000 clones; 90% to 97% are singletons. The specimen sequenced was naive CD4+ T cells sorted from blood. Documented subset: CD45RA+ positively selected. These receptor sequences come from a woman in her 30s in good health.

CDR3 DNA sequence: TGTGCCAGCAATCGTGAGGGCTTAGCGGGAGGGCCTTACGAGCAGTACTTC. It specifies CASNREGLAGGPYEQYF. The chain employs TRBV28 and TRBJ2-7; 11 nucleotides align to TRBD2. This CDR3 has 17 residues. Germline CDR1 is MDHEN and CDR2 is SYDVKM. V shed 7 bases and J 4 bases; nucleotides not matched to a gene: 15.

This chain connects TRBV5-1 to TRBJ2-1, with 13 positions matching TRBD2. Germline V gene data show CDR1 as SGHRS and CDR2 as YFSETQ. The CDR3 consists of 18 residues. After removal of 4 bases from V and 2 bases from J, the junction contained 9 bases not matched to a gene. The CDR3 loop is CASSPKGLAGWAYNEQFF. The CDR3 region has the DNA TGCGCCAGCAGCCCCAAGGGACTAGCGGGATGGGCCTACAATGAGCAGTTCTTC.

This clone showed up just once. In nucleotides, the CDR3 is TGTGCCAGCAGCCGACCGAGCTCCTACGAGCAGTACTTC. It encodes CASSRPSSYEQYF. The chain has TRBV28 and TRBJ2-7; unclear D gene. The CDR3 has 13 residues. Deletions cut 6 bases from V and 0 bases from J, with 9 bases between. In germline, CDR1 is MDHEN, CDR2 SYDVKM.

This chain joins TRBV5-1 and TRBJ2-1; 7 nucleotides agree with TRBD1. In germline, CDR1 is SGHRS, CDR2 YFSETQ. The CDR3 has 15 residues. The trim removed 4 bases at V and 0 bases at J, leaving 4 bases unmatched. This CDR3 reads CASSGDSPSYNEQFF. In DNA, the CDR3 is TGCGCCAGCAGCGGGGACAGTCCCTCCTACAATGAGCAGTTCTTC.

J is TRBJ1-1 and V is TRBV25-1; 10 nucleotides match TRBD1. The CDR3 totals 16 residues. Germline trimming cut 4 bases from V and 5 bases from J; bases unmatched to any gene: 10. The germline V gene has CDR1 MGHDK and CDR2 SYGVNS. This CDR3 reads CASSVRDRGGSTEAFF. CDR3 bases: TGTGCCAGCAGTGTCCGGGACAGGGGAGGAAGTACTGAAGCTTTCTTT.

The chain joins TRBV27 to TRBJ2-7; maybe TRBD1 (5 bases). Germline assignment: CDR1 MNHEY and CDR2 SMNVEV (reference sequence). The length of the CDR3 is 12 residues. The CDR3 region is CASSWGPYEQYF. As DNA, the CDR3 is TGTGCATCATCGTGGGGCCCCTACGAGCAGTACTTC.

This rearrangement joins TRBV6-5 to TRBJ1-2; no reliable D call. Germline V gene lookup returns CDR1 MNHEY and CDR2 SVGAGI. The CDR3 extends over 14 amino acids. V was pared by 0 bases and J by 7 bases, with 12 bases between. In DNA, the CDR3 is TGTGCCAGCAGTTACTCGGAGGGAGGAAGTGGCTACACCTTC. Amino acids: CASSYSEGGSGYTF.

The chain joins TRBV14 to TRBJ2-5; D remains ambiguous. The CDR3 has 15 amino acids. Trimming cost V 0 bases and J 8 bases, with 16 bases left between them. Germline V gene lookup returns CDR1 SGHDN and CDR2 FVKESK. The CDR3 loop is CASSQDVLKIETQYF. As DNA, the CDR3 is TGTGCCAGCAGCCAAGATGTCTTGAAGATCGAAACCCAGTACTTC.

The CDR3 region is CASSSDWADTQYF. In DNA, the CDR3 is TGTGCCAGCAGCTCGGACTGGGCGGATACGCAGTATTTT. The V gene is TRBV7-9, the J gene TRBJ2-3, with D possibly TRBD2 on 5 matching bases. CDR1 is SEHNR and CDR2 is FQNEAQ in the germline V gene (reference sequence). This CDR3 region has 13 residues. Trimming stripped 4 bases from V and 6 bases from J, with 11 bases between.

This chain uses TRBV6-5 with TRBJ1-5; 8 bases are a match to TRBD1. Germline lookup yields CDR1 MNHEY and CDR2 SVGAGI. This CDR3 spans 14 amino acids. V shed 4 bases and J 4 bases; nucleotides not matched to a gene: 3. Here the CDR3 DNA reads TGTGCCAGCAGTTTGGACAGGGATAATCAGCCCCAGCATTTT. Its translation: CASSLDRDNQPQHF.

This clone has a single count. V usage is TRBV6-1 and J usage is TRBJ2-7; D possibly uses TRBD1 or TRBD2 (5 bases each). The germline V gene has CDR1 MNHNS and CDR2 SASEGT. This CDR3 has 15 residues. The V and J ends lost 0 bases and 5 bases respectively, with 14 bases between them. The CDR3 spells CASSEAGWGFNEQYF. CDR3 nucleotide sequence: TGTGCCAGCAGTGAAGCGGGGTGGGGGTTCAACGAGCAGTACTTC.

The chain has TRBV5-1 and TRBJ1-4; the D gene is possibly TRBD1 (5 bases). CDR1 and CDR2 from the germline V gene are SGHRS and YFSETQ. Trimming left V 6 bases short and J 0 bases short, with 18 bases between. The CDR3 spans 17 residues. The CDR3 loop is CASTLMGDLATNEKLFF. CDR3 DNA sequence: TGCGCCAGCACCCTGATGGGGGACCTTGCAACTAATGAAAAACTGTTTTTT.

The genes are TRBV28 and TRBJ1-3; D is ambiguous. Per germline, CDR1 MDHEN and CDR2 SYDVKM. The CDR3 consists of 14 residues. Trimming stripped 5 bases from V and 4 bases from J, with 12 bases between. This CDR3 is CASSLWTLGNTIYF. The CDR3 nucleotides read TGTGCCAGCAGTCTCTGGACCCTCGGAAACACCATATATTTT.

V is TRBV4-1 and J is TRBJ2-1; D gene uncertain. The length of the CDR3 is 13 residues. Germline CDR1 MGHRA, CDR2 YSYEKL. V gave up 6 bases and J gave up 5 bases, with 11 bases separating them. The CDR3 reads CASSVGGNNEQFF. In DNA form, the CDR3 reads TGCGCCAGCAGTGTGGGTGGTAACAATGAGCAGTTCTTC.

J is TRBJ2-7 and V is TRBV28; no definite D call. This CDR3 region has 15 residues. CDR1 is MDHEN and CDR2 is SYDVKM in the germline V gene. The germline V and J ends were trimmed by 3 bases and 0 bases, with 12 bases remaining between them. The CDR3 sequence: CASSFGSGVSYEQYF. The CDR3 nucleotides read TGTGCCAGCAGTTTTGGTTCCGGCGTCTCCTACGAGCAGTACTTC.